These 3 T cell receptor beta chains came from one sample sequenced in a study of tissue T cells after allogeneic stem cell transplantation. Produced via immunoSEQ multiplex PCR; TCRdb's table is partial and in-frame only. The sample has roughly 7,000 clones; 45% to 50% are singletons. Described time point: mouse harvest day 7 after allogeneic transplant. Each mouse received 10^7 T-cell-depleted marrow cells plus 10^6 splenic CD5+ T cells by tail vein. Specimen: gut tissue. These TCRs come from a female BALB/c mouse given C57BL/6 T cells with graft-versus-host disease after an allogeneic hematopoietic cell transplant.

A remark on this clone: Each gene name is a mouse one. The read gets to within 1 residue of the CDR3 end, and the germline J gene fills in the rest. The rearrangement uses TRBV26 and TRBJ1-3; D is perhaps TRBD1 (5 bases). The CDR3 length is 14 residues. CDR1 is KGHPV and CDR2 is FQNQEV in the germline V gene (reference sequence). Trimming left V 2 bases short and J 2 bases short, with 7 bases between. The CDR3 here is CASSLIQAGNTLYF. The part of the CDR3 DNA that was read is TGTGCCAGCAGTCTGATACAGGCTGGAAATACGCTCTAT.

Remarks on this clone: The gene names here belong to mouse. The read terminates 1 residue ahead of where the CDR3 ends, so the germline J gene completes it. The chain uses TRBV23 and TRBJ2-3; the table's D call of TRBD2 was not tested on the DNA. CDR3 length: 17 residues. Germline CDR1 is KGHTA and CDR2 is FQNQQP. Here the CDR3 reads CSSSQSVGGPSAETLYF. The sequenced CDR3 bases are TGCTCCAGCAGTCAATCGGTGGGGGGTCCTAGTGCAGAAACGCTGTAT.

Comment on this clone: Mouse gene names apply. The read comes to an end 1 residue before the CDR3 does, leaving the germline J gene to fill in the end. The chain is built from TRBV12-1 and TRBJ2-7; 11 bases match TRBD2. The CDR3 contains 16 residues. V shed 2 bases and J 1 base; nucleotides not matched to a gene: 6. In germline, CDR1 is SGHSN, CDR2 HYEKVE. The CDR3 loop is CASSPPGLGVSYEQYF. The covered CDR3 bases are TGTGCCAGCTCTCCGCCGGGACTGGGGGTTTCCTATGAACAGTAC.